This T cell receptor beta chain is drawn from a study of control samples from healthy donors and cancer patients. V lost 4 bases and J 4 bases, leaving 11 bases between the germline ends. The germline V gene has CDR1 ENHRY and CDR2 SYGVKD. The CDR3 length is 13 residues. TCRdb's table, derived via immunoSEQ multiplex PCR, lists solely in-frame clones and lacks some. The sample lists approximately 110,000 clones, under 90% occurring once. The clonotype originates from a woman aged 50 to 65 in good health. The specimen sequenced was blood. The chain has TRBV10-3 and TRBJ2-7; D might be TRBD2 (5 bases). The CDR3 sequence is CAISVRAPYEQYF. DNA of the CDR3: TGTGCCATCAGTGTGCGGGCGCCGTACGAGCAGTACTTC.